Described below is a single T cell receptor (beta chain) sequence and its context. It may be a read error: a sequence one base away is much more abundant. TCRdb reanalysed the 5' RACE reads using MiXCR and keeps one entry per CDR3 protein. The data contain 350,000 or so distinct CDR3 sequences, around 8.1% of them singletons. The data were taken from a study of T cells after yellow fever vaccination. CDR3 length: 14 residues. V shed 4 bases and J shed 9 bases, with 16 bases lying between them. Germline values: CDR1 MGHDK, CDR2 SYGVNS. The source was PBMCs, collected more than 40 days after the first yellow fever vaccination. The V and J genes are TRBV25-1 and TRBJ2-1; D is unresolved. The TCR originated in a man aged 18 to 29 who received the YFV17D yellow fever vaccine. CDR3 protein: CASSVGPSDREQFF. The CDR3 region has the DNA TGTGCCAGCAGTGTAGGGCCCAGTGATCGTGAGCAGTTCTTC.